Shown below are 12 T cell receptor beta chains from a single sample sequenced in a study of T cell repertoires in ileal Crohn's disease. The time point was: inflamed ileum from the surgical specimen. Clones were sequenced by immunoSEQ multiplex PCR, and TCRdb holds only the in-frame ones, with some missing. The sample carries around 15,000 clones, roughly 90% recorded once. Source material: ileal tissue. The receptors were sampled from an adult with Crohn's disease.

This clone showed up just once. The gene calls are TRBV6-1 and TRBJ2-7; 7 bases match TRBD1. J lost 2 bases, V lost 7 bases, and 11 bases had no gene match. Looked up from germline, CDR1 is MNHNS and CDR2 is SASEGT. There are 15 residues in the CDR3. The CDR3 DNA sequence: TGTGCCAGCACCCCCTTCCCAGGGGGACCCTACGAGCAGTACTTC. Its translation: CASTPFPGGPYEQYF.

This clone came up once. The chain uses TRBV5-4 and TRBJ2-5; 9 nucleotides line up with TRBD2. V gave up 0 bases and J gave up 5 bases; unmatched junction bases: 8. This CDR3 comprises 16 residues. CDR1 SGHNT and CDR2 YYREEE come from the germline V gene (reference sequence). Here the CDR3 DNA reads TGTGCCAGCAGCTTGGCCGAAGCGGGGGGCTGGGAGACCCAGTACTTC. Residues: CASSLAEAGGWETQYF.

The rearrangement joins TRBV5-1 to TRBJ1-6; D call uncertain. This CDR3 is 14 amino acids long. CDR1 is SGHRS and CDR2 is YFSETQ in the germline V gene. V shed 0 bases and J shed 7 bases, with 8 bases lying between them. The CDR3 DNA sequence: TGCGCCAGCAGCTTGGGCCGCGAAAATTCACCCCTCCACTTT. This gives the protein CASSLGRENSPLHF.

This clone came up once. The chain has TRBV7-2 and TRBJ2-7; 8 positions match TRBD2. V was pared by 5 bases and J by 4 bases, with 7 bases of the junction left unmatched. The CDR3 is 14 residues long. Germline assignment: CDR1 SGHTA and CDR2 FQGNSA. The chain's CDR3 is CASSAGGNSYEQYF. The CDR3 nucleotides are TGTGCCAGCAGCGCGGGGGGCAATTCTTACGAGCAGTACTTC.

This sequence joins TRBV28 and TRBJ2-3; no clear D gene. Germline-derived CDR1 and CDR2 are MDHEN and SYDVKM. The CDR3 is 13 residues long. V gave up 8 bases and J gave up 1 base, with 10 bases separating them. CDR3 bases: TGTGCCAGCCGTCCCCCGGGCACAGATACGCAGTATTTT. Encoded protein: CASRPPGTDTQYF.

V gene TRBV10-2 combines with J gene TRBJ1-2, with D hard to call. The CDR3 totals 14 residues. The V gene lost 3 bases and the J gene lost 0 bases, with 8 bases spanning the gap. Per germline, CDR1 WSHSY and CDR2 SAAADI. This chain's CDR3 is CASSDRRPNYGYTF. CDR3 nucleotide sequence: TGCGCCAGCAGTGACAGAAGACCTAACTATGGCTACACCTTC.

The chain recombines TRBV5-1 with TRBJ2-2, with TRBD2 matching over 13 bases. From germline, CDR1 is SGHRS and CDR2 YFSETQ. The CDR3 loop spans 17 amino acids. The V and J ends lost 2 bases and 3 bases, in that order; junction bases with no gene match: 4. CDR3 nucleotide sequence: TGCGCCAGCAGCTTAGGGACTAGCGGGAAAGACACCGGGGAGCTGTTTTTT. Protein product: CASSLGTSGKDTGELFF. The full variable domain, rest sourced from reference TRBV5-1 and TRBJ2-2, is KAGVTQTPRYLIKTRGQQVTLSCSPISGHRSVSWYQQTPGQGLQFLFEYFSETQRNKGNFPGRFSGRQFSNSRSEMNVSTLELGDSALYLCASSLGTSGKDTGELFFGEGSRLTVL.

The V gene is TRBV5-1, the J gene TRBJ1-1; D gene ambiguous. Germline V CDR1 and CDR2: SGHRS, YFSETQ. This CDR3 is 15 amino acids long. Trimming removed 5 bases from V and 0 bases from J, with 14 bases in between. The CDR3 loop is CASRSRPDVNTEAFF. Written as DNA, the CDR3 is TGCGCCAGCAGATCACGACCGGATGTGAACACTGAAGCTTTCTTT.

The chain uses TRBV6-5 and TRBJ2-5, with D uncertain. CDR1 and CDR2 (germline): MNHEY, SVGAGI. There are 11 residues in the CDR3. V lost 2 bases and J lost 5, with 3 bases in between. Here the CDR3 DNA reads TGTGCCAGCAGTTACGGGGAGACCCAGTACTTC. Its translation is CASSYGETQYF.

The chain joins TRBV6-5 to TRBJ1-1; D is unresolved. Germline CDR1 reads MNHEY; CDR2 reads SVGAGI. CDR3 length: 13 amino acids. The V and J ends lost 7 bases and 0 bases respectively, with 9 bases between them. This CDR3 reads CASMEAMNTEAFF. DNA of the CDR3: TGTGCCAGCATGGAAGCCATGAACACTGAAGCTTTCTTT.

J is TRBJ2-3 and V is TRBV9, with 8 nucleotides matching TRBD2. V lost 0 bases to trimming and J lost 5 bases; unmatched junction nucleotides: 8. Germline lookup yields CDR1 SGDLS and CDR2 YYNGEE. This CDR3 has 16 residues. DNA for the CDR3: TGTGCCAGCAGCGTAGAGCCGGGGGGGCGTAAAGATACGCAGTATTTT. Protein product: CASSVEPGGRKDTQYF. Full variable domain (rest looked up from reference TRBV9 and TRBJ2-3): DSGVTQTPKHLITATGQRVTLRCSPRSGDLSVYWYQQSLDQGLQFLIQYYNGEERAKGNILERFSAQQFPDLHSELNLSSLELGDSALYFCASSVEPGGRKDTQYFGPGTRLTVL.

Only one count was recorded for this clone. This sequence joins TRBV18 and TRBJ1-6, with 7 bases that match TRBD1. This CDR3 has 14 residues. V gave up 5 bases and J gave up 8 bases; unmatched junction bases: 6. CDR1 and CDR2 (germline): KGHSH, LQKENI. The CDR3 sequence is CASSSTGRDSPLHF. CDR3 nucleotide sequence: TGTGCCAGCTCATCGACAGGGCGTGATTCACCCCTCCACTTT.